This TCR beta chain was recovered during a study of T cell responses to AZD1222 COVID-19 vaccine. Whole-study results and caveats: Elevations in Spike-specific TCR breadth and depth followed administration of two AZD1222 doses.

Concerning this clone: Its antigen is undetermined.

The table came from immunoSEQ multiplex PCR; TCRdb's copy has only in-frame clones and leaves some out. In the table there are 150,000 to 200,000 clones, over 70% of which are singletons. Trimming left V 1 base short and J 7 bases short, with 11 bases between. The germline gives CDR1 SGHRS, CDR2 YFSETQ. This CDR3 is built from 13 residues. The sample in question was peripheral blood, obtained on day 0 of MenACWY control vaccination. The receptor was isolated from an adult in good health. V usage is TRBV5-1 and J usage is TRBJ1-2; TRBD1 might be the D (5 bases). The DNA of the CDR3 is TGCGCCAGCAGCTTGCAGGGCGGAGCTGGCTACACCTTC. It codes for CASSLQGGAGYTF.